The next 8 T cell receptor beta chains were all read from a single sample in a study of shared clonotypes between healthy human individuals. Here immunoSEQ multiplex PCR was the method, and the copy in TCRdb shows in-frame clones only, minus some. The data contain about 820,000 clones, 90% to 95% of them singletons. Naive CD8 cells lacked CD45RO and underwent positive selection for CCR7, leaving out terminally differentiated effector memory CD45RA+ cells. The sample was naive CD8+ T cells sorted from blood. These receptors were obtained from a man aged 25-40 years in good health.

The chain joins TRBV19 to TRBJ2-7, with 7 bases fitting TRBD1. Looked up from germline, CDR1 is LNHDA and CDR2 is SQIVND (reference sequence). This CDR3 comprises 15 residues. J gave up 3 bases and V 3 bases, and 8 bases lay outside the gene matches. CDR3 region: CASSIDAGGNYEQYF. The DNA for the CDR3 is TGTGCCAGTAGTATTGATGCAGGGGGAAACTACGAGCAGTACTTC.

With regard to this clone: Other DNA sequences in this specimen translate into the identical CDR3. The chain has TRBV27 and TRBJ2-5; TRBD2 agrees at 7 bases. V lost 1 base, J lost 4 bases, and 3 bases stayed unmatched. Germline values: CDR1 MNHEY, CDR2 SMNVEV (reference sequence). The CDR3 length is 14 residues. CDR3 sequence (DNA): TGTGCCAGCAGTTTATTGGGGGAGGGAGAGACCCAGTACTTC. Translation: CASSLLGEGETQYF.

This clone appeared a single time. This sequence joins TRBV27 and TRBJ2-3, with 10 nucleotides matching TRBD1. Germline V gene lookup returns CDR1 MNHEY and CDR2 SMNVEV (reference sequence). The CDR3 contains 12 residues. The ends lost 6 bases at V and 15 bases at J; junction bases unmatched: 9. The CDR3 DNA follows: TGTGCCAGCAGCCGGATGGGGGACAGGGGTTATTTT. Encoded protein: CASSRMGDRGYF.

The chain uses TRBV30 and TRBJ2-1; a weak D match, TRBD1 (5 bases). The CDR3 sequence is 12 residues long. Germline values: CDR1 GTSNPN, CDR2 SVGIG (reference sequence). The germline V and J ends were trimmed by 8 bases and 9 bases, with 17 bases remaining between them. CDR3 loop: CATTGAFLEQFF. Written as DNA, the CDR3 is TGTGCCACGACTGGGGCCTTCCTTGAGCAGTTCTTC. Full variable domain (remainder filled in from reference TRBV30 and TRBJ2-1): SQTIHQWPATLVQPVGSPLSLECTVEGTSNPNLYWYRQAAGRGLQLLFYSVGIGQISSEVPQNLSASRPQDRQFILSSKKLLLSDSGFYLCATTGAFLEQFFGPGTRLTVL.

The chain is built from TRBV5-5 and TRBJ2-7, with D unresolved. The germline V and J ends were trimmed by 2 bases and 5 bases, with 14 bases remaining between them. There are 14 residues in the CDR3. CDR1 is SGHKS, CDR2 YYEKEE, per germline (reference sequence). DNA of the CDR3: TGTGCCAGCAGCTTATTAACGGGTGCAGACGAGCAGTACTTC. Translation gives CASSLLTGADEQYF.

The chain is built from TRBV6-1 and TRBJ2-7, with 7 bases lining up with TRBD2. Germline CDR1 is MNHNS and CDR2 is SASEGT. The J segment lost 1 base and the V segment lost 2 bases, leaving 2 bases of the junction unmatched. This CDR3 has 14 amino acids. This CDR3 reads CASSEIGGSYEQYF. DNA of the CDR3: TGTGCCAGCAGTGAAATCGGGGGGTCCTACGAGCAGTACTTC.

The chain combines TRBV19 with TRBJ2-4; 12 bases agree with TRBD1. This CDR3 has 15 residues. Germline lookup yields CDR1 LNHDA and CDR2 SQIVND (reference sequence). Trimming at V came to 6 bases and at J to 8 bases, leaving 8 bases not matched to a gene. CDR3 DNA: TGTGCCAGTAGCCGGGACAGGGGGCTGGTGGACATTCAGTACTTC. This codes for CASSRDRGLVDIQYF.

J is TRBJ2-7 and V is TRBV11-2; 10 bases are a match to TRBD2. Trimming cost V 6 bases and J 5 bases; bases outside gene matches: 10. Germline V gene lookup returns CDR1 SGHAT and CDR2 FQNNGV. This CDR3 has 15 amino acids. The CDR3 DNA sequence: TGTGCCAGCAGTAGAACTAGCGGGAAGTGGGACGAGCAGTACTTC. Its translation is CASSRTSGKWDEQYF.